This T cell receptor (beta chain) was recovered during a study of monozygotic twins with inflammatory bowel disease. Nested amplification of TCRalpha and TCRbeta cDNA involved two PCRs of roughly 17 and 9 cycles. Using the 5' RACE reads, TCRdb records one entry per CDR3 protein without DNA. In total, the table holds 200,000 to 250,000 distinct CDR3 sequences. The sequence came from a human donor with ulcerative colitis or Crohn's disease, or a healthy co-twin of an affected twin (not recorded which). The sample was blood.

Here the CDR3 reads CAISPRVTEAFF. The chain couples TRBV10-3 to TRBJ1-1. Germline values: CDR1 ENHRY, CDR2 SYGVKD. This CDR3 has 12 residues.